This T cell receptor beta chain derives from a study of memory CD4+ T cells and cytomegalovirus serostatus. Authors' processing steps: Out-of-frame sequences were removed, leaving 2,204,828 distinct TCRbeta sequences. The repertoire was sequenced with immunoSEQ multiplex PCR; TCRdb's copy has only in-frame clones and lacks some. V and J calls and clone size come straight from that table; D and trimming were deduced from the DNA. In the table there are about 75,000 clones, around 82% of which are singletons. The sort gate was single viable CD3+CD4+CD8-CD45RO+ cells for memory CD4+ T cells. Serum IgG to CMV pp150, pp28, p38 and p52 defined serostatus. After thawing, CD4+ T cells were positively selected. Trimming removed 5 bases at V and 4 bases at J, with 12 bases between. Germline values: CDR1 SGHVS, CDR2 FQNEAQ. The CDR3 covers 14 residues.

The sequenced sample was memory CD4+ T cells from blood. This TCR came from an adult in good health and CMV-seropositive. V and J are TRBV7-8 and TRBJ1-5; unclear D gene. CDR3 sequence (DNA): TGTGCCAGCAGCCTGAACGACGGGAATCAGCCCCAGCATTTT. Its translation is CASSLNDGNQPQHF.